This T cell receptor (beta chain) was documented in a study of shared clonotypes between healthy human individuals. Study details: Three plates each covered CD4 naive and memory; CD8 naive two, CD8 memory one. Broader study findings: Sampling used blood alone; tissue repertoires probably differ.

This clone appeared once. Its matching antigen is unknown. TCRdb keeps only in-frame clones here, not all; method: immunoSEQ multiplex PCR. The sample lists approximately 2,000,000 clones, 93% occurring once. Naive CD8 cells comprised CD45RO-negative, CCR7-positively selected cells, excluding terminally differentiated effector memory CD45RA+ cells. Germline V lookup: CDR1 SGHDT, CDR2 YYEEEE. V dropped 1 base and J dropped 7; count of bases not matched to a gene: 5. This CDR3 has 15 residues. Sample: naive CD8+ T cells from PBMCs. This chain joins TRBV5-6 and TRBJ2-1; 10 bases are shared with TRBD2. This TCR came from a man between 18 and 29 years old in good health. Some clones in this sample may be carry-over from other donors' samples. CDR3 DNA sequence: TGTGCCAGCAGCTTGTCGCTAGCGGGAGTAAATGAGCAGTTCTTC. It encodes CASSLSLAGVNEQFF.